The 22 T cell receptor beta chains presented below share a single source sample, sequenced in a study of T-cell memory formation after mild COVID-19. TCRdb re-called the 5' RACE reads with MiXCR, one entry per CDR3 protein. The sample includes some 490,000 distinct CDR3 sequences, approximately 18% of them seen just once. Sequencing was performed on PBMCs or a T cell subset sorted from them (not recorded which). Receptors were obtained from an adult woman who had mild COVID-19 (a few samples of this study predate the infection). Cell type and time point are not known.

CDR3 region: CASSPLQTGHIDGYTF. Written as DNA, the CDR3 is TGTGCCAGCTCACCACTCCAGACAGGGCATATCGATGGCTACACCTTC. V usage is TRBV18 and J usage is TRBJ1-2; 7 positions match TRBD1. V lost 1 base to trimming and J lost 6 bases; unmatched junction nucleotides: 11. The CDR3 is 16 amino acids. Germline V gene lookup returns CDR1 KGHSH and CDR2 LQKENI.

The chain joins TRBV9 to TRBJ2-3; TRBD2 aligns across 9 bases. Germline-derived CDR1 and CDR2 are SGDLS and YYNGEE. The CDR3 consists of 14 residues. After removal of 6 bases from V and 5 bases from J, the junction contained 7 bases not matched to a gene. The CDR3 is CASTAGGLEDTQYF. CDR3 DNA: TGTGCCAGCACGGCGGGGGGGCTGGAAGATACGCAGTATTTT.

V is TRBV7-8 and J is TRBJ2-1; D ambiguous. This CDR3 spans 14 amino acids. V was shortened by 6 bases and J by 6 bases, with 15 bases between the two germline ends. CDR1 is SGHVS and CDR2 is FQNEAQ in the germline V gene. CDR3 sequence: CASREGVGFNEQFF. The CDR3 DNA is TGTGCCAGCAGGGAAGGAGTAGGTTTCAATGAGCAGTTCTTC.

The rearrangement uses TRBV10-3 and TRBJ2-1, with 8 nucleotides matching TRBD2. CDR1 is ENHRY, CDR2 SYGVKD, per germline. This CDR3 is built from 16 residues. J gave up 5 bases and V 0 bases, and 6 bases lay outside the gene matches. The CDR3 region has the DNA TGTGCCATCAGTGAGTCCCCGGGACTAGGGCACAATGAGCAGTTCTTC. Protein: CAISESPGLGHNEQFF.

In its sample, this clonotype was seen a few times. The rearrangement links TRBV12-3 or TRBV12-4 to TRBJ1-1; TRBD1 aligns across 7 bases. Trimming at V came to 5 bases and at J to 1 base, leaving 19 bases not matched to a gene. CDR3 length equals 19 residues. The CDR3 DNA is TGTGCCAGCAGTCCCGCCTGGTCCACAGGGGCAGGGAGGAACACTGAAGCTTTCTTT. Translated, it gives CASSPAWSTGAGRNTEAFF.

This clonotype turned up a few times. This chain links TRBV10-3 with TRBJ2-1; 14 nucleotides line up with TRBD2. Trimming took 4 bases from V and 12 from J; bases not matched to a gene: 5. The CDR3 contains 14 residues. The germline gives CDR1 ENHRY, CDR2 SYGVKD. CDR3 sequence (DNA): TGTGCCATCAGTGGACTAGCGGGGGGGCTAGGGCAGTTCTTC. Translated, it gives CAISGLAGGLGQFF.

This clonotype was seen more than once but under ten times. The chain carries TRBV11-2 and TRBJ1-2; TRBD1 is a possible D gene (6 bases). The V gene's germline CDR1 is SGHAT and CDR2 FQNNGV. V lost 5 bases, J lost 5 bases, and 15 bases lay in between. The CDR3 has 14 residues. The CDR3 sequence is CASSLRTDLYGYTF. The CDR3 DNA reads TGTGCCAGCAGCCTTCGGACAGACCTTTATGGCTACACCTTC.

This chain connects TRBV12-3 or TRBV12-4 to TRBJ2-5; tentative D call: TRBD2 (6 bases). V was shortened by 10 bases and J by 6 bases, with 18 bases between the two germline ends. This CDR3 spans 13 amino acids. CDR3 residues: CATGGTEGKTQYF. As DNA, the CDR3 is TGTGCCACCGGCGGGACCGAAGGGAAGACCCAGTACTTC.

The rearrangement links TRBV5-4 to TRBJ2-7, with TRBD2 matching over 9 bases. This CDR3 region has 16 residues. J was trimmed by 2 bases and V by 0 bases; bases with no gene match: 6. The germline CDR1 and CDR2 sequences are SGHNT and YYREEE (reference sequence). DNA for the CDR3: TGTGCCAGCAGCTTGGAGACTAGCGGAGAGACCTACGAGCAGTACTTC. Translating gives CASSLETSGETYEQYF.

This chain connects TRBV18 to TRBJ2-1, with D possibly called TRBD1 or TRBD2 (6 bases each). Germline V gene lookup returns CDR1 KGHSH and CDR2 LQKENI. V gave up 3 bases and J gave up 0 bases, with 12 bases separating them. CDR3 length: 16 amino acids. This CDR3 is CASSPNGGSSYNEQFF. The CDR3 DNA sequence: TGTGCCAGCTCACCGAACGGGGGCAGCTCCTACAATGAGCAGTTCTTC.

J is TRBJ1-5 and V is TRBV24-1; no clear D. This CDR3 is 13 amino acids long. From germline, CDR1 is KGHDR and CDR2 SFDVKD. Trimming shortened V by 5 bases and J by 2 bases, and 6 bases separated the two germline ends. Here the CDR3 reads CATSVFGNQPQHF. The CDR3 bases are TGTGCCACCAGTGTGTTCGGCAATCAGCCCCAGCATTTT.

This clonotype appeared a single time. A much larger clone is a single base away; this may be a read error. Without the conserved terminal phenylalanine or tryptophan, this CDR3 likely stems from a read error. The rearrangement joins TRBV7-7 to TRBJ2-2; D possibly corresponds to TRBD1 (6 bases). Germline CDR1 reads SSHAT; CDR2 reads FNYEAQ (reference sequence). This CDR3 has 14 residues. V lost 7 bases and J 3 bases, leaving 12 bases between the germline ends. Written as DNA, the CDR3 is TGTGCCAGCACCAGGGGAAGGGACACCGGGGAGCTGTTTATT. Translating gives CASTRGRDTGELFI.

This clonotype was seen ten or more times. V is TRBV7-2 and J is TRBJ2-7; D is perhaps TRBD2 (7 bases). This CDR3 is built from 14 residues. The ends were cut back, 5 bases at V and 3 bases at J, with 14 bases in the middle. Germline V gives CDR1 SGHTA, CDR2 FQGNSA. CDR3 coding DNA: TGTGCCAGCAGCCTGGATAGGGGGGGCTACGAGCAGTACTTC. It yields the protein CASSLDRGGYEQYF.

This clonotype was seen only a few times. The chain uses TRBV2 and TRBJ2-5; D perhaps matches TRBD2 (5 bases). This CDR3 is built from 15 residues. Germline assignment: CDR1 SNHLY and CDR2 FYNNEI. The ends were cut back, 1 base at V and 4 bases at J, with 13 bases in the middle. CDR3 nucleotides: TGTGCCAGCAGTGAAGGGCTAGCACGAGGAGAGACCCAGTACTTC. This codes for CASSEGLARGETQYF.

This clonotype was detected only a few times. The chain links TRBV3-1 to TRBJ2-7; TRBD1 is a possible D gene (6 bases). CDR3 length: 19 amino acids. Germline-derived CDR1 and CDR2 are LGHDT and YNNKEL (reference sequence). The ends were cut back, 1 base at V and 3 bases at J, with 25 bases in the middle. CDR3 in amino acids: CASSQGTPARPRGRYEQYF. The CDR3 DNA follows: TGTGCCAGCAGCCAAGGAACCCCCGCCAGGCCCAGGGGACGCTACGAGCAGTACTTC.

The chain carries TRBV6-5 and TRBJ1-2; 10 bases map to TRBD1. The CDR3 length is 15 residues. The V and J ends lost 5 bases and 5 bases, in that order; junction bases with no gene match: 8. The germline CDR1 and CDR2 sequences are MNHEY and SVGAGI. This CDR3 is CASSTIWDRGYGYTF. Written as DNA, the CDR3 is TGTGCCAGCAGTACTATCTGGGACAGGGGATATGGCTACACCTTC.

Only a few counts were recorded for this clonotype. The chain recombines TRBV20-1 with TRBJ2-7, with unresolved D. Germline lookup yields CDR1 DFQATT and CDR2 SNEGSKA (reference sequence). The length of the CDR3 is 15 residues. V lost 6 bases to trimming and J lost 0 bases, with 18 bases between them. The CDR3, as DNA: TGCAGTGCCTCGCCGGTCCTTCCTAGCTCCTACGAGCAGTACTTC. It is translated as CSASPVLPSSYEQYF.

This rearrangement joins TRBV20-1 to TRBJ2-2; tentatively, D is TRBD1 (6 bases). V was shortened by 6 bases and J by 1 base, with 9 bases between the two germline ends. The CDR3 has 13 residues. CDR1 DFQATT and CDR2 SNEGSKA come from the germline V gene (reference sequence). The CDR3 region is CSAPDRNTGELFF. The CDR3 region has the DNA TGCAGTGCCCCGGACAGGAACACCGGGGAGCTGTTTTTT.

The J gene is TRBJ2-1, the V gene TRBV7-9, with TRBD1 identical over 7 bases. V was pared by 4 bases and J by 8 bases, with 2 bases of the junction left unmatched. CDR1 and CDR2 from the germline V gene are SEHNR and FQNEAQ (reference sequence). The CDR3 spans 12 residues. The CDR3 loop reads CASSWGQHEQFF. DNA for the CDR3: TGTGCCAGCAGCTGGGGACAGCATGAGCAGTTCTTC.

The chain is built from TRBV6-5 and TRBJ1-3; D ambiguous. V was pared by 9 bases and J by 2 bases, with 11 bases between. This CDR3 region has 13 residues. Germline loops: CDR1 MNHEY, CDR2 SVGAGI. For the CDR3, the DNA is TGTGCCAGTTCCCTGGGTCCTGGAAACACCATATATTTT. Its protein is CASSLGPGNTIYF.

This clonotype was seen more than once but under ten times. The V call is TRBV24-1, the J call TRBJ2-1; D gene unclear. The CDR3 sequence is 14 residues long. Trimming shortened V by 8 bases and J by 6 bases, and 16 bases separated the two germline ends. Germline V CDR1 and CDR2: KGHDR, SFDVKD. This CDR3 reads CATKASGYANEQFF. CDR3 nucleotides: TGTGCCACCAAGGCGAGTGGGTACGCCAATGAGCAGTTCTTC.

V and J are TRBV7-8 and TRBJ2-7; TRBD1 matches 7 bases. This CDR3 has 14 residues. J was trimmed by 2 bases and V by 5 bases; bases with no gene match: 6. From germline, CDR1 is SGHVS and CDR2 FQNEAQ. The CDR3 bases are TGTGCCAGCAGCGGGAACAGGGGAACCTACGAGCAGTACTTC. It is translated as CASSGNRGTYEQYF.